The 32 T cell receptor beta chains listed next were all sequenced from one sample in a study of response to subunit inactivated influenza vaccine. TCRdb itself ran the RT-PCR reads through MiXCR, one entry per CDR3 protein. The sample holds more than 450,000 distinct CDR3 sequences, approximately 10% seen once. These data are also associated with another study on T cells expressing NK-cell markers. That paper adds: Synthesis of TCR beta cDNA relied on 5'RACE template switching carrying UMIs.

This specimen was PBMCs from blood, taken on the day of vaccination. The receptors here all came from a man aged 50 to 59 who received an inactivated influenza vaccine.

The chain combines TRBV24-1 with TRBJ2-3, with a tentative D call TRBD1 (6 bases). Germline-derived CDR1 and CDR2 are KGHDR and SFDVKD. V was trimmed by 4 bases and J by 2 bases, leaving 18 bases between them. The CDR3 contains 17 residues. CDR3 in DNA: TGTGCCACCAGTGAACGGGGTAGGGGGACCACCACAGATACGCAGTATTTT. Translated, it gives CATSERGRGTTTDTQYF.

This rearrangement joins TRBV5-1 to TRBJ2-7, with 8 bases aligning to TRBD2. V gave up 0 bases and J gave up 3 bases; unmatched junction bases: 8. The CDR3 is 16 residues long. Germline V gene sequence: CDR1 SGHRS, CDR2 YFSETQ. The CDR3 bases are TGCGCCAGCAGCTTGGCCGGAGTAGCGGGGAACTACGAGCAGTACTTC. Its protein is CASSLAGVAGNYEQYF.

This chain links TRBV5-5 with TRBJ1-6; D gene uncertain. The germline V gene has CDR1 SGHKS and CDR2 YYEKEE (reference sequence). This CDR3 is built from 16 residues. Trimming took off 0 bases at V and 5 bases at J, with 12 bases between the two ends. In DNA form, the CDR3 reads TGTGCCAGCAGCTTGGGTCCAGCCGTCGATAATTCACCCCTCCACTTT. Translation gives CASSLGPAVDNSPLHF.

The DNA for the CDR3 is TGTGCCAGCAACCGGGGGGGCCGGAACGAGCAGTACTTC. It codes for CASNRGGRNEQYF. The J gene is TRBJ2-7, the V gene TRBV12-3 or TRBV12-4, with TRBD2 matching 8 bases. The CDR3 is 13 residues long. V gave up 7 bases and J gave up 5 bases; unmatched junction bases: 7.

This clonotype has just a few counts. The V call is TRBV6-5, the J call TRBJ2-7, with a possible D match to TRBD2 (6 bases). This CDR3 has 14 amino acids. The germline V and J ends were trimmed by 8 bases and 0 bases, with 14 bases remaining between them. Germline CDR1 is MNHEY and CDR2 is SVGAGI. In DNA form, the CDR3 reads TGTGCCAGCCAGTTCCGGGACTCCTCCTACGAGCAGTACTTC. Translation: CASQFRDSSYEQYF.

Concerning this clonotype: At one boundary the junction diverges from the germline segment, which might be a read error. V usage is TRBV20-1 and J usage is TRBJ2-7, with TRBD2 matching 9 bases. Germline CDR1 reads DFQATT; CDR2 reads SNEGSKA (reference sequence). The CDR3 is made up of 13 amino acids. CDR3 sequence: CSPSGVSSYEQYF. For the CDR3, the DNA is TGCAGTCCTAGCGGGGTTAGCTCCTACGAGCAGTACTTC.

This clonotype was seen only a few times. The V call is TRBV5-1, the J call TRBJ2-5; possible D gene TRBD2, 6 bases. The V and J ends lost 0 bases and 8 bases respectively, with 14 bases between them. From germline, CDR1 is SGHRS and CDR2 YFSETQ. The CDR3 loop spans 14 amino acids. CDR3 sequence: CASSLDQRRGTQYF. The CDR3 bases are TGCGCCAGCAGCTTGGACCAGCGGCGGGGTACCCAGTACTTC.

This clonotype was found a few times. The rearrangement links TRBV20-1 to TRBJ2-3, with D possibly being TRBD1 (6 bases). Germline V gene data show CDR1 as DFQATT and CDR2 as SNEGSKA (reference sequence). CDR3 size: 14 residues. V lost 3 bases and J 3 bases, leaving 13 bases between the germline ends. CDR3 residues: CSARSGDGTDTQYF. Written as DNA, the CDR3 is TGCAGTGCTAGGTCAGGGGATGGGACAGATACGCAGTATTTT.

This clonotype was seen a handful of times. The chain recombines TRBV12-3 or TRBV12-4 with TRBJ2-1; a weak D match, TRBD1 (6 bases). Deletions cut 6 bases from V and 8 bases from J, with 14 bases between. This CDR3 is 13 amino acids long. CDR3 region: CASSPTGLDEQFF. Written as DNA, the CDR3 is TGTGCCAGCAGCCCAACAGGGTTGGATGAGCAGTTCTTC.

This clonotype was counted only a few times. The genes are TRBV9 and TRBJ2-2, with TRBD1 identical over 9 bases. Losses at the gene ends were 4 bases for V and 7 bases for J; bases not matched to a gene: 5. The CDR3 has 14 amino acids. CDR1 is SGDLS, CDR2 YYNGEE, per germline. CDR3 loop: CASSPRTGVGELFF. DNA of the CDR3: TGTGCCAGCAGCCCCCGGACAGGGGTCGGGGAGCTGTTTTTT.

V is TRBV10-3 and J is TRBJ2-7; D may be TRBD1 (6 bases). Looked up from germline, CDR1 is ENHRY and CDR2 is SYGVKD. Trimming took off 0 bases at V and 6 bases at J, with 15 bases between the two ends. The CDR3 has 15 amino acids. The CDR3 here is CAISESVTGKTEQYF. The CDR3 DNA follows: TGTGCCATCAGTGAGTCGGTCACAGGGAAAACCGAGCAGTACTTC.

The chain recombines TRBV7-9 with TRBJ2-1, with D tentatively TRBD1 or TRBD2 (5 bases each). There are 14 residues in the CDR3. Between the trimmed V and J ends, which lost 6 bases and 2 bases, there was a span of 11 bases. Germline CDR1 reads SEHNR; CDR2 reads FQNEAQ (reference sequence). CDR3 sequence: CASRDGTAYNEQFF. The CDR3 coding sequence is TGTGCCAGCAGGGATGGGACCGCCTACAATGAGCAGTTCTTC. The variable domain in full, with the rest retrieved from reference TRBV7-9 and TRBJ2-1, is DTGVSQNPRHKITKRGQNVTFRCDPISEHNRLYWYRQTLGQGPEFLTYFQNEAQLEKSRLLSDRFSAERPKGSFSTLEIQRTEQGDSAMYLCASRDGTAYNEQFFGPGTRLTVL.

The sample holds one count of this clonotype. J is TRBJ2-1 and V is TRBV6-1; D gene unclear. Trimming left V 5 bases short and J 8 bases short, with 13 bases between. The CDR3 totals 13 residues. Per germline, CDR1 MNHNS and CDR2 SASEGT. The CDR3 DNA is TGTGCCAGCAGTCAGACTCCCTGGGATGAGCAGTTCTTC. Its protein is CASSQTPWDEQFF.

The V and J genes are TRBV5-1 and TRBJ2-2; tentative D call: TRBD1 (6 bases). Germline V CDR1 and CDR2: SGHRS, YFSETQ. The germline V and J ends were trimmed by 8 bases and 1 base, with 15 bases remaining between them. The CDR3 length is 15 residues. This CDR3 is CASAAGTKNTGELFF. The CDR3 nucleotides are TGCGCCAGTGCGGCCGGGACAAAGAACACCGGGGAGCTGTTTTTT. The full variable domain, completed using reference TRBV5-1 and TRBJ2-2, is KAGVTQTPRYLIKTRGQQVTLSCSPISGHRSVSWYQQTPGQGLQFLFEYFSETQRNKGNFPGRFSGRQFSNSRSEMNVSTLELGDSALYLCASAAGTKNTGELFFGEGSRLTVL.

J is TRBJ2-1 and V is TRBV2; the D gene is possibly TRBD2 (5 bases). Trimming shortened V by 3 bases and J by 6 bases, and 15 bases separated the two germline ends. Germline V gene lookup returns CDR1 SNHLY and CDR2 FYNNEI. The CDR3 loop spans 15 amino acids. The CDR3 reads CASSEVAPRSNEQFF. In nucleotides, the CDR3 is TGTGCCAGCAGTGAGGTAGCGCCGCGGAGCAATGAGCAGTTCTTC.

This clonotype was seen many times. The chain is built from TRBV5-1 and TRBJ2-5, with TRBD1 matching over 7 bases. The CDR3 extends over 14 amino acids. The J segment lost 4 bases and the V segment lost 1 base, leaving 4 bases of the junction unmatched. Germline CDR1 is SGHRS and CDR2 is YFSETQ. CDR3 coding DNA: TGCGCCAGCAGCTTGACCTCAGGGGGAGAGACCCAGTACTTC. Translating gives CASSLTSGGETQYF.

This clonotype was counted at least ten times. The rearrangement uses TRBV20-1 and TRBJ2-7; 13 nucleotides line up with TRBD2. Germline CDR1 DFQATT, CDR2 SNEGSKA (reference sequence). The junction had 8 bases not matched to a gene; V was cut back by 7 bases and J by 5 bases. This CDR3 has 14 residues. The CDR3 region is CSVGLAGATHEQYF. The CDR3 nucleotides read TGCAGTGTTGGACTAGCGGGGGCGACCCACGAGCAGTACTTC.

The chain combines TRBV15 with TRBJ1-5; 7 bases line up with TRBD1. The germline CDR1 and CDR2 sequences are LNHNV and YYDKDF (reference sequence). CDR3 length: 16 amino acids. The V gene end was trimmed by 5 bases and the J gene end by 5 bases; junction bases not matched to a gene: 12. In DNA form, the CDR3 reads TGTGCCACCAGCGCAGTTGGCAGGACAGGATATCAGCCCCAGCATTTT. It is translated as CATSAVGRTGYQPQHF.

This clonotype occurred a few times. One end of the junction is discordant with germline, which a read error may explain. The rearrangement joins TRBV25-1 to TRBJ1-2, with D possibly being TRBD1 (6 bases). Germline V lookup: CDR1 MGHDK, CDR2 SYGVNS. The CDR3 is made up of 14 amino acids. The CDR3 DNA sequence: TGTGCCAGCAGTCGACCGGGGGGCGCAGGGTCCCCCGCCTTC. This gives the protein CASSRPGGAGSPAF.

In this sample, this clonotype turned up a few times. This chain's CDR3 is CASNLGQGATSNTGELFF. The CDR3 nucleotides are TGTGCCAGCAACCTAGGACAGGGGGCTACCTCGAACACCGGGGAGCTGTTTTTT. V and J are TRBV5-5 and TRBJ2-2; 11 nucleotides match TRBD1. CDR1 is SGHKS, CDR2 YYEKEE, per germline (reference sequence). The CDR3 totals 18 residues. V was clipped by 6 bases and J by 0 bases; unmatched bases: 10.

The J gene is TRBJ2-1, the V gene TRBV5-1; D possibly corresponds to TRBD1 (6 bases). Germline values: CDR1 SGHRS, CDR2 YFSETQ. CDR3 size: 14 residues. Deletions cut 6 bases from V and 6 bases from J, with 16 bases between. The CDR3 bases are TGCGCCAGCACTCAGACAGGAGCAAGCAATGAGCAGTTCTTC. Translation gives CASTQTGASNEQFF.

The V and J genes are TRBV2 and TRBJ2-2; D remains unclear. Germline V gives CDR1 SNHLY, CDR2 FYNNEI. This CDR3 region has 14 residues. V was cut by 4 bases and J by 5 bases, with 11 bases left in between. The CDR3 DNA reads TGTGCCAGCAGTGTGGATAGGATAACCGGGGAGCTGTTTTTT. Its protein product is CASSVDRITGELFF.

The rearrangement uses TRBV28 and TRBJ1-1, with 10 bases aligning to TRBD1. The CDR3 spans 15 residues. Germline CDR1 MDHEN, CDR2 SYDVKM. V shed 6 bases, J shed 2 bases, and the junction held 6 bases outside the gene matches. For the CDR3, the DNA is TGTGCCAGCAGAAAGGGACAGGGGATTAACACTGAAGCTTTCTTT. Translated, it gives CASRKGQGINTEAFF.

V usage is TRBV6-1 and J usage is TRBJ2-3; D is unclear. This CDR3 is 14 amino acids long. V was cut by 6 bases and J by 3 bases, with 13 bases left in between. Per germline, CDR1 MNHNS and CDR2 SASEGT. CDR3 loop: CASSSGGETDTQYF. In nucleotides, the CDR3 is TGTGCCAGCAGCTCCGGCGGAGAGACAGATACGCAGTATTTT.

The chain recombines TRBV20-1 with TRBJ2-1; 14 nucleotides match TRBD2. With 3 bases clipped from V and 6 bases from J, the junction kept 13 bases outside the gene matches. The CDR3 covers 18 residues. The germline gives CDR1 DFQATT, CDR2 SNEGSKA (reference sequence). CDR3 amino acids: CSASDLPGLAGVGNEQFF. The CDR3 region has the DNA TGCAGTGCTAGTGATCTTCCGGGACTAGCGGGGGTCGGCAATGAGCAGTTCTTC.

This clonotype turned up a few times. This chain uses TRBV12-3 or TRBV12-4 with TRBJ2-7, with D perhaps matching TRBD2 (6 bases). Trimming shortened V by 4 bases and J by 7 bases, and 14 bases separated the two germline ends. This CDR3 has 13 residues. CDR3 residues: CASSYGGVWEQYF. As DNA, the CDR3 is TGTGCCAGCAGTTACGGAGGGGTTTGGGAGCAGTACTTC.

In this sample, this clonotype turned up many times. The V and J genes are TRBV5-1 and TRBJ2-3, with a tentative D call TRBD2 (5 bases). From germline, CDR1 is SGHRS and CDR2 YFSETQ. V was clipped by 4 bases and J by 6 bases, with 9 bases between them. The CDR3 totals 12 residues. The CDR3 DNA sequence: TGCGCCAGCAGCCGAACTAGGGATACGCAGTATTTT. It codes for CASSRTRDTQYF.

A few counts support this clonotype. The J gene is TRBJ1-2, the V gene TRBV20-1; D is possibly TRBD1 (6 bases). CDR3 length equals 13 residues. Germline-derived CDR1 and CDR2 are DFQATT and SNEGSKA (reference sequence). V dropped 7 bases and J dropped 1 base, with 13 bases sitting between them. The CDR3 region is CSVQGTNNYGYTF. The CDR3 DNA is TGCAGTGTCCAGGGGACCAATAACTATGGCTACACCTTC.

This clonotype was recorded a few times. The chain recombines TRBV4-3 with TRBJ1-2; tentative D call: TRBD1 (5 bases). Germline V gene lookup returns CDR1 LGHNA and CDR2 YSLEER. The V end was cut by 3 bases, the J end by 4 bases, with 18 bases between. The CDR3 runs 16 residues. Written as DNA, the CDR3 is TGCGCCAGCAGCCACGCAATGGGGCCCCGGGGCTATGGCTACACCTTC. It yields the protein CASSHAMGPRGYGYTF.

This chain connects TRBV4-3 to TRBJ2-1; D is possibly TRBD2 (5 bases). V was trimmed by 7 bases and J by 7 bases, leaving 14 bases between them. The germline V gene encodes CDR1 LGHNA and CDR2 YSLEER. The CDR3 length is 13 residues. CDR3 coding DNA: TGCGCCAGCAAATCGACCACGGGGAATGAGCAGTTCTTC. This encodes CASKSTTGNEQFF.

This clonotype was found many times. This rearrangement joins TRBV15 to TRBJ1-5; D is uncertain. This CDR3 has 13 amino acids. In germline, CDR1 is LNHNV, CDR2 YYDKDF (reference sequence). Trimming took 4 bases from V and 3 from J, leaving 7 bases between them. The CDR3 nucleotides read TGTGCCACCAGCAAGGAGACCAATCAGCCCCAGCATTTT. It translates to CATSKETNQPQHF.

The chain links TRBV5-1 to TRBJ2-7, with D perhaps TRBD1 (6 bases). Germline V gene data show CDR1 as SGHRS and CDR2 as YFSETQ. The CDR3 covers 13 residues. The V and J ends lost 4 bases and 2 bases respectively, with 10 bases between them. CDR3 nucleotide sequence: TGCGCCAGCAGCGGGGGACAAGCCTACGAGCAGTACTTC. Its translation: CASSGGQAYEQYF.